This record looks at one TCR beta chain sequence and its context. The antigen is undetermined. The data originate from a study of STAT5B mutations in CD4+ large granular lymphocyte leukemia. Study-level points and caveats: Without HLA matching, higher CD4+ than CD8+ T-LGLL clonality could reflect small sample size. Without putative leukemic clones, patient CD4-sorted repertoires remained more clonal than healthy CD4+ repertoires.

The CDR3 covers 11 residues. Germline values: CDR1 MNHNS, CDR2 SASEGT. V lost 6 bases and J 2 bases, leaving 3 bases between the germline ends. The data were produced by immunoSEQ multiplex PCR, yet TCRdb's version contains in-frame clones alone and is incomplete. The repertoire holds about 34,000 clones, with about 70% as singletons. This clonotype originated in a human donor in good health. V usage is TRBV6-1 and J usage is TRBJ2-3; no clear D. The sample was CD4+ T cells from blood buffy coats. In DNA, the CDR3 is TGTGCCAGCAGGTACACAGATACGCAGTATTTT. Translation: CASRYTDTQYF.